These 20 T cell receptor beta chains were all obtained from the same sample, sequenced in a study of vaccination and CD4 T cells after COVID-19. Antigens for these TCRs are unknown. Specified treatment: roughly ten-day PBMC culture with coronavirus spike peptide pools or control peptides (ViraFEST assay). With the Oncomine TCR Beta short-read assay, DNA from cultured CD4+ T cells was sequenced. MiXCR was run by TCRdb on the PCR reads, yielding one entry per CDR3 protein. In the table there are more than 5,500 distinct CDR3 sequences, about 64% of which are singletons. Sequenced: CD4+ T cells from blood, cultured in vitro. The receptors were sampled from a human donor who had recovered from COVID-19.

The chain joins TRBV20-1 to TRBJ2-7; no clear D. With 2 bases removed from V and 3 bases from J, the gap between germline ends came to 8 bases. This CDR3 contains 12 residues. Germline-derived CDR1 and CDR2 are DFQATT and SNEGSKA (reference sequence). CDR3 amino acids: CSARRRGYEQYF. CDR3 sequence (DNA): TGCAGTGCTAGAAGGAGAGGCTACGAGCAGTACTTC.

This clonotype was observed a handful of times. The chain carries TRBV30 and TRBJ1-6, with D maybe TRBD1 (6 bases). CDR3 length: 14 amino acids. Germline loops: CDR1 GTSNPN, CDR2 SVGIG (reference sequence). Trimming took off 2 bases at V and 6 bases at J, with 11 bases between the two ends. CDR3 sequence reads: CAWSFGTFNSPLHF. In nucleotides, the CDR3 is TGTGCCTGGAGTTTCGGGACATTTAATTCACCCCTCCACTTT.

On this clonotype itself: Germline and junction disagree at one end, which may indicate a read error. This chain joins TRBV10-3 and TRBJ2-1, with TRBD2 matching 10 bases. Germline V gives CDR1 ENHRY, CDR2 SYGVKD. This CDR3 has 15 amino acids. CDR3 sequence: CAISLLAGVNNDQFF. For the CDR3, the DNA is TGTGCCATCAGTCTTCTAGCGGGAGTAAATAATGACCAGTTCTTC.

The CDR3 region has the DNA TGTGCCAGCAGTAACCGACAGGGTTATAGCAATCAGCCCCAGCATTTT. This translates into CASSNRQGYSNQPQHF. This chain joins TRBV6-1 and TRBJ1-5; 7 nucleotides match TRBD1. This CDR3 spans 16 amino acids. CDR1 is MNHNS and CDR2 is SASEGT in the germline V gene. J was trimmed by 0 bases and V by 5 bases; bases with no gene match: 7.

The table lists this clonotype with a few counts. The chain recombines TRBV6-1 with TRBJ1-5; 8 positions agree with TRBD1. CDR1 is MNHNS, CDR2 SASEGT, per germline. The V and J ends lost 2 bases and 11 bases, in that order; junction bases with no gene match: 11. The CDR3 is 15 residues long. The CDR3 DNA reads as TGTGCCAGCAGTGAATGGACAGGGCTCGAAGGGGCCCAGCATTTT. Amino acid sequence: CASSEWTGLEGAQHF.

The rearrangement links TRBV7-6 to TRBJ2-1; TRBD2 aligns across 9 bases. The V gene end was trimmed by 0 bases and the J gene end by 5 bases; junction bases not matched to a gene: 2. The CDR3 is 15 amino acids. The germline V gene has CDR1 SGHVS and CDR2 FNYEAQ. The CDR3 DNA follows: TGTGCCAGCAGCTTAGCGGCTAGCGGGGACAATGAGCAGTTCTTC. Translated, it gives CASSLAASGDNEQFF.

This clonotype was detected a few times. The chain employs TRBV2 and TRBJ1-1; no reliable D call. Germline V CDR1 and CDR2: SNHLY, FYNNEI. With 6 bases removed from V and 6 bases from J, the gap between germline ends came to 14 bases. The CDR3 length is 13 residues. The CDR3 loop is CASRSRGFAEAFF. DNA of the CDR3: TGTGCCAGCAGGTCGCGGGGATTCGCTGAAGCTTTCTTT.

The chain combines TRBV2 with TRBJ1-4, with D maybe TRBD1 (5 bases). The germline V and J ends were trimmed by 1 base and 10 bases, with 13 bases remaining between them. The CDR3 length is 14 residues. The germline gives CDR1 SNHLY, CDR2 FYNNEI. The CDR3 DNA follows: TGTGCCAGCAGTGAAGGCAGGGATGGGGGAAAACTGTTTTTT. It translates to CASSEGRDGGKLFF. Based on the CDR3 plus reference TRBV2 and TRBJ1-4, the full variable domain is EPEVTQTPSHQVTQMGQEVILRCVPISNHLYFYWYRQILGQKVEFLVSFYNNEISEKSEIFDDQFSVERPDGSNFTLKIRSTKLEDSAMYFCASSEGRDGGKLFFGSGTQLSVL.

This sequence joins TRBV6-5 and TRBJ1-2; tentatively, D is TRBD1 (5 bases). V lost 2 bases to trimming and J lost 7 bases, with 20 bases between them. The germline V gene has CDR1 MNHEY and CDR2 SVGAGI. The CDR3 extends over 16 amino acids. For the CDR3, the DNA is TGTGCCAGCAGTTACCTCTACAGGACCCAACATGGTGGCTACACCTTC. Amino acids: CASSYLYRTQHGGYTF.

This clonotype came up a few times. V is TRBV6-1 and J is TRBJ2-7, with 8 bases matching TRBD1. Germline V gene sequence: CDR1 MNHNS, CDR2 SASEGT. The CDR3 spans 14 residues. Trimming took 6 bases from V and 4 from J; bases not matched to a gene: 8. CDR3 DNA: TGTGCCAGCAGGACCACAGGGGGGAAATACGAGCAGTACTTC. Translating gives CASRTTGGKYEQYF.

The gene calls are TRBV2 and TRBJ1-6; D is unresolved. Germline V CDR1 and CDR2: SNHLY, FYNNEI. The CDR3 spans 14 residues. V dropped 4 bases and J dropped 2 bases, with 6 bases sitting between them. CDR3 bases: TGTGCCAGCAGTGGCACGGCCTATAATTCACCCCTCCACTTT. It translates to CASSGTAYNSPLHF.

The rearrangement joins TRBV12-3 or TRBV12-4 to TRBJ1-5; D gene ambiguous. The V and J ends lost 7 bases and 6 bases respectively, with 13 bases between them. CDR3 length equals 13 residues. The CDR3 reads CASNREEGQPQHF. Written as DNA, the CDR3 is TGTGCCAGCAATAGGGAGGAAGGTCAGCCCCAGCATTTT.

This sequence joins TRBV7-9 and TRBJ1-3; D is undetermined. Trimming took 2 bases from V and 4 from J, leaving 3 bases between them. Germline CDR1 is SEHNR and CDR2 is FQNEAQ (reference sequence). The CDR3 has 12 amino acids. The chain's CDR3 is CASSLQGNTIYF. CDR3 nucleotides: TGTGCCAGCAGCTTACAAGGAAACACCATATATTTT.

This clonotype turned up a few times. The chain is built from TRBV6-5 and TRBJ2-1; 7 bases are a match to TRBD2. After removal of 0 bases from V and 6 bases from J, the junction contained 8 bases not matched to a gene. CDR1 is MNHEY and CDR2 is SVGAGI in the germline V gene. This CDR3 is 16 amino acids long. The chain's CDR3 is CASSYSSGMYVNEQFF. CDR3 DNA sequence: TGTGCCAGCAGTTACTCGAGCGGGATGTACGTCAATGAGCAGTTCTTC.

CDR3 sequence (DNA): TGTGCCATCAGTGAGAGTCTGGGGGCAGAGGCTGAAGCTTTCTTT. As protein: CAISESLGAEAEAFF. The chain combines TRBV10-3 with TRBJ1-1, with a possible D match to TRBD1 (6 bases). This CDR3 spans 15 amino acids. Per germline, CDR1 ENHRY and CDR2 SYGVKD. V shed 2 bases and J shed 6 bases, with 16 bases lying between them.

CDR3 sequence reads: CAITSSGTDTQYF. As DNA, the CDR3 is TGTGCCATCACATCGTCTGGCACAGATACGCAGTATTTT. The V and J genes are TRBV10-3 and TRBJ2-3; D is ambiguous. CDR1 and CDR2 (germline): ENHRY, SYGVKD. Trimming pared 7 bases from V and 1 base from J, leaving 9 bases between. This CDR3 is 13 amino acids long.

The V and J genes are TRBV5-1 and TRBJ2-5; D unresolved. CDR3 length: 13 residues. V was pared by 0 bases and J by 13 bases, with 16 bases between. The germline V gene has CDR1 SGHRS and CDR2 YFSETQ. The CDR3, as DNA: TGCGCCAGCAGCTTGGGAGCTCTAGATGGGTGGTACTTC. It translates to CASSLGALDGWYF.

The V call is TRBV12-3 or TRBV12-4, the J call TRBJ1-5, with D perhaps TRBD1 (5 bases). CDR3 length: 16 residues. Trimming took 6 bases from V and 3 from J, leaving 18 bases between them. In DNA form, the CDR3 reads TGTGCCAGCAGCCCTCTCGGCGGGGGGTACAATCAGCCCCAGCATTTT. Its translation is CASSPLGGGYNQPQHF.

This clonotype has a single count. The chain recombines TRBV7-8 with TRBJ2-2; D possibly matches TRBD1 or TRBD2 (5 bases each). The CDR3 contains 14 residues. Trimming left V 3 bases short and J 6 bases short, with 11 bases between. The V gene's germline CDR1 is SGHVS and CDR2 FQNEAQ. The CDR3 loop is CASSLLVGAGELFF. The DNA for the CDR3 is TGTGCCAGCAGCTTGCTAGTGGGGGCCGGGGAGCTGTTTTTT.

This clonotype is a singleton in its sample. The genes are TRBV11-1 and TRBJ2-7; D is unclear. Per the germline V gene, CDR1 is SGHAT and CDR2 is FQDESV (reference sequence). The CDR3 is 14 amino acids. Trimming stripped 1 base from V and 3 bases from J, with 10 bases between. The CDR3 region is CASSLGPQNYEQYF. As DNA, the CDR3 is TGTGCCAGCAGCTTAGGGCCCCAGAACTACGAGCAGTACTTC.